The T cell receptor (beta chain) under discussion was sequenced for a study of blood T cell repertoires in COVID-19 (dated by TCRdb to about 2020). Looking at the study overall: Samples covering the acute and convalescent phases of COVID-19 were provided by collaborators in the United States, Italy and Spain. Where available, HLA class I and class II types were obtained from metadata supplied by the sample provider rather than from assay-based typing. The samples were drawn from two sources: the first 160 participants of the ongoing ImmuneRACE study, and 1,000 to 1,500 subjects contributed by 6 global collaborators. The material from the prospective study consisted of cDNA or gDNA derived from T cells, B-cell-depleted T cells, or PBMCs. A freely available public database, intended as a resource for researchers studying the immune response to SARS-CoV-2, is where the repertoires were released. The sample metadata nearly always contained a de-identified subject ID, COVID-19 status, age in years and sex. The dataset comprised deeply sampled blood TCRbeta repertoires from subjects exposed to, actively infected with, or recovered from COVID-19.

The immunoSEQ Assay, a bias-controlled multiplex PCR, was used to amplify TCRbeta CDR3 regions from genomic DNA. The authors' analysis ran thus. Nucleated cell counts per sample were estimated from amplification of reference gene primers within the assay. Sequence reads were collapsed and filtered to measure the absolute abundance of every unique TCRbeta CDR3 rearrangement. Productive Simpson clonality was computed per sample as the square root of Simpson's diversity index over productive rearrangements. TCRdb holds this immuneACCESS table with in-frame rearrangements only. Some clones are missing; in checked studies, unresolved V genes explain under half, and the rest has no known cause. The DNA gave D and trimming, while V, J and clone size come from that table. The sample table records a few hundred thousand clones; about 85% of these occur just once. The ten biggest clones cover more than 3% of the sample.

Note on this clone: It has no known antigen specificity. Qualities for individual bases were not recorded, and no much larger clone is one base off.

The collaborating institutions used their own protocols to collect whole blood in K2EDTA tubes. Collaborator samples were shipped for TCRbeta analysis as frozen whole blood, isolated PBMCs, or DNA extracted from either sample type. According to the germline V gene (reference sequence), CDR1 reads SSHAT and CDR2 reads FNYEAQ. The CDR3 measures 16 amino acids from cysteine to phenylalanine. Only the CDR3 part of the read is kept: 48 bases, read in frame from the first base. After removal of 4 bases from V and 6 bases from J, the junction retains 4 bases not matched to a gene. Overall study outcomes, separate from this receptor: The quantity of clinical and demographic metadata differed by source and by participant and was supplied without curation.

This receptor was identified in a young woman with acute or convalescent COVID-19. The chain is assembled from TRBV7-7 and TRBJ2-2, with 14 central nucleotides matching TRBD2. Sequences were obtained from peripheral blood. CDR3 region: CASSSTSGGVPGELFF. The DNA sequence is TGTGCCAGCAGCTCGACTAGCGGGGGGGTACCCGGGGAGCTGTTTTTT.